The sequence of this TCR beta chain was determined in a study of blood T cell repertoires in COVID-19. Overall study: The United States, Italy and Spain supplied acute and convalescent COVID-19 samples. Sources were T cells, B-cell-depleted T cells, or PBMCs; the material itself was cDNA or gDNA.

The germline CDR1 and CDR2 sequences are SGHVS and FNYEAQ. V was pared by 0 bases and J by 2 bases, with 11 bases between. This CDR3 has 16 amino acids. How the authors handled the data: Amplification of reference gene primers provided the estimated nucleated cell counts. Profiled with immunoSEQ multiplex PCR; TCRdb holds only in-frame clones, not every one. Clone size and the V and J calls come from that table; the DNA yielded D and trimming. The table shows 250,000 to 350,000 clones, with 85% to 90% occurring only once. Sequenced input: peripheral blood. The chain recombines TRBV7-6 with TRBJ2-1, with a tentative D call TRBD1 (6 bases). The sequence derives from a woman aged 45-65 years with active or convalescent COVID-19. As DNA, the CDR3 is TGTGCCAGCAGCTTAGCTGGCAGGGGTGCCTACAATGAGCAGTTCTTC. This codes for CASSLAGRGAYNEQFF.